This T cell receptor (beta chain) was found in a study of OX40 agonist ivuxolimab in advanced cancers. Study as a whole: Antecedent anti-PD-1, anti-PD-L1 or anti-CTLA-4 therapy was permissible, with roughly 40% having received some.

The study sampled blood at baseline, cycle 4 day 1, and cycle 7 day 1. Of note for this clone: As yet, its antigen is unknown.

The assay was immunoSEQ multiplex PCR, and TCRdb's table has in-frame clones only and misses some. The sample lists tens of thousands of clones, about 94% seen once, with around 10% in the top ten. Study results and limitations: There was clonal expansion of CD4+ and CD8+ blood T cells by week 6 at 0.1 to 3.0 mg/kg.

CDR1 is MNHEY and CDR2 is SVGAGI in the germline V gene. This CDR3 comprises 15 residues. The V and J ends lost 2 bases and 4 bases, in that order; junction bases with no gene match: 2. The rearrangement joins TRBV6-5 to TRBJ1-4, with TRBD1 matching over 9 bases. The sample here was CD4+ or CD8+ T cells sorted from blood, taken in a trial of the OX40 agonist ivuxolimab. This sequence originates from an adult with an advanced solid tumor such as melanoma, head and neck, liver or kidney cancer. The CDR3 nucleotides are TGTGCCAGCAGTTACGTGACAGGGGGTAATGAAAAACTGTTTTTT. This translates into CASSYVTGGNEKLFF.